One sample yielded the 2 T cell receptor beta chains listed below, sequenced in a study of cytomegalovirus exposure and HLA in healthy donors. PCR involved 60 Vbeta and 13 Jbeta primers. Repertoires were generated with immunoSEQ multiplex PCR, while TCRdb's copy carries only in-frame clones and drops some. The table lists about 58,000 clones. The sample consisted of PBMCs. The receptors stem from a male donor in good health and CMV-seronegative.

V and J are TRBV4-2 and TRBJ2-7, with D perhaps TRBD2 (6 bases). V lost 1 base, J lost 3 bases, and 13 bases lay in between. Germline CDR1 is LGHNA and CDR2 is YNFKEQ. The CDR3 covers 15 residues. CDR3 residues: CASSQALGRSYEQYF. DNA for the CDR3: TGTGCCAGCAGCCAAGCGCTGGGGAGGAGCTACGAGCAGTACTTC.

The V and J genes are TRBV6-5 and TRBJ2-7, with 13 bases fitting TRBD2. The CDR3 contains 15 residues. Germline-derived CDR1 and CDR2 are MNHEY and SVGAGI. The J segment lost 2 bases and the V segment lost 5 bases, leaving 3 bases of the junction unmatched. DNA for the CDR3: TGTGCCAGCAGTACCGGGACTAGCGGGACCTACGAGCAGTACTTC. As protein: CASSTGTSGTYEQYF.